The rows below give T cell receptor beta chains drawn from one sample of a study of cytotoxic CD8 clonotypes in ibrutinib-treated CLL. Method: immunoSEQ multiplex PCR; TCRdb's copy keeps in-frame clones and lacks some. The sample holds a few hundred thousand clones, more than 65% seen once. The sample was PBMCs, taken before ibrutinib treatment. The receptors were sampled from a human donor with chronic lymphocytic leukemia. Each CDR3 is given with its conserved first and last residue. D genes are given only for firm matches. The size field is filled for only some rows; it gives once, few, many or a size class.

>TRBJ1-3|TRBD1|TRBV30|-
CAWQGGSSGNTIYF
TGTGCCTGGCAGGGGGGGAGCTCTGGAAACACCATATATTTT
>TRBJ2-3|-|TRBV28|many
CASSSPGSPTDTQYF
TGTGCCAGCAGTTCTCCAGGGTCCCCCACAGATACGCAGTATTTT
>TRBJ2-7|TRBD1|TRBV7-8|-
CASSGRTGLSYEQYF
TGTGCCAGCAGCGGAAGGACAGGTCTCTCCTACGAGCAGTACTTC
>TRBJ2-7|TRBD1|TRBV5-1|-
CASSFGTGYEQYF
TGCGCCAGCAGCTTCGGGACAGGATACGAGCAGTACTTC
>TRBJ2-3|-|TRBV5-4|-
CVSSLVRRDTQYF
TGTGTCAGCAGCTTGGTCAGGCGGGATACGCAGTATTTT
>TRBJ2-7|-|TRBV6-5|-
CASRRTDLSYEQYF
TGTGCCAGCAGGAGGACAGACCTCTCCTACGAGCAGTACTTC
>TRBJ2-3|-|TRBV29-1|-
CSVSLGRRNTDTQYF
TGCAGCGTTTCCCTCGGGAGACGGAACACAGATACGCAGTATTTT
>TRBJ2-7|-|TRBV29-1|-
CSVGGGKTYEQYF
TGCAGCGTTGGAGGGGGTAAAACCTACGAGCAGTACTTC
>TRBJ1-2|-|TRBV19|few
CASSTSAAEGYTF
TGTGCCAGTAGTACCTCAGCTGCTGAGGGCTACACCTTC
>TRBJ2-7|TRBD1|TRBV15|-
CATSGSGQGAYEQYF
TGTGCCACCAGCGGCTCGGGACAGGGGGCCTACGAGCAGTACTTC
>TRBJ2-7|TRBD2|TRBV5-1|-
CASSLVGLAGGSSYEQYF
TGCGCCAGCAGCTTGGTAGGTTTGGCGGGAGGAAGTTCCTACGAGCAGTACTTC
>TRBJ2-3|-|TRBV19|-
CASSIAAGPDTQYF
TGTGCCAGTAGTATAGCCGCTGGACCAGATACGCAGTATTTT
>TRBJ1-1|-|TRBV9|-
CASSVNRVNEAFF
TGTGCCAGCAGCGTTAACAGGGTTAATGAAGCTTTCTTT
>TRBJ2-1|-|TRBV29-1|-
CSVGSNEQFF
TGCAGCGTTGGGTCGAATGAGCAGTTCTTC
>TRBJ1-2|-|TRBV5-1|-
CASSIDSPGGYTF
TGCGCCAGCAGCATAGACAGCCCAGGGGGCTACACCTTC
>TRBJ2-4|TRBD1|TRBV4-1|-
CASSQVNRGTKNIQYF
TGCGCCAGCAGCCAAGTCAACAGGGGGACCAAAAACATTCAGTACTTC
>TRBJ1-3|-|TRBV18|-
CASLDRSSGNTIYF
TGTGCCAGCTTGGACAGATCATCTGGAAACACCATATATTTT
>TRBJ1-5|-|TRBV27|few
CASSLIGTNNQPQHF
TGTGCCAGCAGTTTAATAGGGACGAACAATCAGCCCCAGCATTTT
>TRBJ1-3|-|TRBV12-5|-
CASGSDAWGPGNTIYF
TGTGCTAGTGGTTCCGACGCCTGGGGTCCTGGAAACACCATATATTTT
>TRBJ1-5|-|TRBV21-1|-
CASSKEGRGQVNQPQHF
TGTGCCAGCAGCAAAGAAGGCAGGGGGCAAGTCAATCAGCCCCAGCATTTT
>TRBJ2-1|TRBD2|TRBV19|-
CASSRPGTSDEQFF
TGTGCCAGTTCGAGGCCGGGGACTAGCGATGAGCAGTTCTTC
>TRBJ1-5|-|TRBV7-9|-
CATQPAGEVQPQHF
TGTGCCACCCAACCGGCAGGGGAAGTTCAGCCCCAGCATTTT
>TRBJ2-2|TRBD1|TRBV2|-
CARRPRDRVNTGELFF
TGTGCCAGAAGGCCCAGAGACAGGGTGAACACCGGGGAGCTGTTTTTT
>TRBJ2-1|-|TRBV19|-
CATSGGKVSYNEQFF
TGTGCCACCAGTGGGGGGAAGGTCTCCTACAATGAGCAGTTCTTC
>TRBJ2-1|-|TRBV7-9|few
CASSPRIEQGEQFF
TGTGCCAGCAGTCCGAGGATTGAGCAAGGTGAGCAGTTCTTC